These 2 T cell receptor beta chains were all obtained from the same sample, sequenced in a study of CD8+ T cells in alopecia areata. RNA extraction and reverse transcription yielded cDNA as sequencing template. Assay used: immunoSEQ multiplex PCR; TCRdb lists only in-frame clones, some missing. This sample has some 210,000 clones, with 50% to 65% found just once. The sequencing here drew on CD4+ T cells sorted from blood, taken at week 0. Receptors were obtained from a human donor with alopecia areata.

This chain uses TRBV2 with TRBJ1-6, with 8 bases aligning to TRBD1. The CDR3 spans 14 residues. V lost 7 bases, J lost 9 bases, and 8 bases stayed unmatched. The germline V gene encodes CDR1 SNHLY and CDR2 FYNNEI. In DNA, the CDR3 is TGTGCCAGCATCCGACAGGGGTACCCTTCACCCCTCCACTTT. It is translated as CASIRQGYPSPLHF.

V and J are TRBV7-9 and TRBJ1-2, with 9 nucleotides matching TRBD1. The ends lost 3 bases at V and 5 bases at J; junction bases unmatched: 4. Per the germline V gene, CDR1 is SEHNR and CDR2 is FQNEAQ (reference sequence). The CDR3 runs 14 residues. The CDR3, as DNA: TGTGCCAGCAGCTTTTGGGACAGGGAGTATGGCTACACCTTC. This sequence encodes CASSFWDREYGYTF.